This T cell receptor (beta chain) was documented in a study of T-cell memory formation after mild COVID-19. Study overall: Across donors, TCR clusters were largely donor specific.

Turning to this clonotype: Its target is not known.

General study results and limits: Memory from before infection featured some responding clones, which suggests cross-reactive memory joined.

TCRdb analysed the 5' RACE reads with MiXCR anew, one entry per CDR3 protein. The data show about 470,000 distinct CDR3 sequences, 25% seen once. The CDR3 length is 15 residues. The clonotype comes from an adult woman who had mild COVID-19 (a few samples of this study predate the infection). Cell type and time point are not known. The rearrangement joins TRBV21-1 to TRBJ2-5; TRBD1 is the table's D call and was not checked against the DNA. TRBV21-1 is annotated as a pseudogene. The sequenced material came from PBMCs or a T cell subset sorted from them (not recorded which). The CDR3 region has the DNA TGTGCCAGCAGCATCTCAGGGACAGGCCAAGAGACCCAGTACTTC. Its protein product is CASSISGTGQETQYF.